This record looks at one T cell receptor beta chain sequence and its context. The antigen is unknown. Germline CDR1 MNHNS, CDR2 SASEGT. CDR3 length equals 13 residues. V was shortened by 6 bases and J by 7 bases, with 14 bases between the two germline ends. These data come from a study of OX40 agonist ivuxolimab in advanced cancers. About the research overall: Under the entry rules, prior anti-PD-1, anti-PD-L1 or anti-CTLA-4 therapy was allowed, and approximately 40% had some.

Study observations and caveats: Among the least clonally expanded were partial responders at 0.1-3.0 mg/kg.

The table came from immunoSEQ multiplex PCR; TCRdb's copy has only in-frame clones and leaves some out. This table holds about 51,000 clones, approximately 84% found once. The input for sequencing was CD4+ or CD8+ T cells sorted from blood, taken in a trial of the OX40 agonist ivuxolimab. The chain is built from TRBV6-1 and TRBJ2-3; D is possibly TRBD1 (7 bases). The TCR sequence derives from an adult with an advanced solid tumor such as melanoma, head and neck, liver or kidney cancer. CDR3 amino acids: CASRAGQTNTQYF. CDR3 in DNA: TGTGCCAGCAGGGCGGGACAGACCAATACGCAGTATTTT.